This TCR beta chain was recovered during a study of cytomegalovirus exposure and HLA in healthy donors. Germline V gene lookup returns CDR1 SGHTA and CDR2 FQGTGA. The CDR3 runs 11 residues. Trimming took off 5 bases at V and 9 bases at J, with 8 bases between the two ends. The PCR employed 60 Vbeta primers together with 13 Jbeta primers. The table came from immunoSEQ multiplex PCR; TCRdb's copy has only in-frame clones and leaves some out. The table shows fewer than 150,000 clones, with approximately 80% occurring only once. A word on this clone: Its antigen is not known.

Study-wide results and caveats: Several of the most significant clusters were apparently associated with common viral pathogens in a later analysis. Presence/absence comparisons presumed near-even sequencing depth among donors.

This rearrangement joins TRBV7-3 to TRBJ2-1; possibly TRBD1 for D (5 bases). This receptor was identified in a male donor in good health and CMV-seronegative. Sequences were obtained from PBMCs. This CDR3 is CASSQGAEQFF. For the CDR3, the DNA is TGTGCCAGCAGCCAAGGGGCTGAGCAGTTCTTC.